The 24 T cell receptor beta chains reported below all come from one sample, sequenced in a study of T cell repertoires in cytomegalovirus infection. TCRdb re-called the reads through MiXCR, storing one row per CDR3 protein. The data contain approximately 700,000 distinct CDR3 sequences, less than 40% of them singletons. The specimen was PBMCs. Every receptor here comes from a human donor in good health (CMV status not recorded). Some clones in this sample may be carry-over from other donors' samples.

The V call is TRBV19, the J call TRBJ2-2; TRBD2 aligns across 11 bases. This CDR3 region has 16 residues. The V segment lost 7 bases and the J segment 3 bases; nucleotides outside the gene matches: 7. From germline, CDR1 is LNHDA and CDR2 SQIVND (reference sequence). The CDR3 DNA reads TGTGCCAGTAATAGCGGGAGGGCCTTCGACACCGGGGAGCTGTTTTTT. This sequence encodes CASNSGRAFDTGELFF.

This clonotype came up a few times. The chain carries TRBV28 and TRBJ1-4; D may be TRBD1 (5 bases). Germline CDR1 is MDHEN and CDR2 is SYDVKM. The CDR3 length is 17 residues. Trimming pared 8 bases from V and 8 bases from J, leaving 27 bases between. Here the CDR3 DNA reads TGTGCCAGCTCCAGAACGGGACCTAGTCAGGGATTCGAAAAACTGTTTTTT. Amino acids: CASSRTGPSQGFEKLFF.

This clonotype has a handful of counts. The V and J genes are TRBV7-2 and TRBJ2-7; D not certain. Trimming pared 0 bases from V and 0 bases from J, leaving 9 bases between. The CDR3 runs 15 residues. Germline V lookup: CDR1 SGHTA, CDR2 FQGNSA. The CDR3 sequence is CASSLADASSYEQYF. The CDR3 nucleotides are TGTGCCAGCAGCTTAGCGGACGCGTCCTCCTACGAGCAGTACTTC.

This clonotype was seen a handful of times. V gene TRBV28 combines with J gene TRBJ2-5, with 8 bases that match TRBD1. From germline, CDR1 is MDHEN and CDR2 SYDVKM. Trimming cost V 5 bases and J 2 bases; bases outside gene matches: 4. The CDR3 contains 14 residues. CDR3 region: CASSPWTGQETQYF. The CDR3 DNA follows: TGTGCCAGCAGTCCTTGGACAGGGCAAGAGACCCAGTACTTC.

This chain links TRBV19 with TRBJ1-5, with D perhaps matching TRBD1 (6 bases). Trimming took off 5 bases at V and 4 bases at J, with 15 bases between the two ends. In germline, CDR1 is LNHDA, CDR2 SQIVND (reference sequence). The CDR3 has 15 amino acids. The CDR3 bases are TGTGCCAGTAGTCGCTCCGAGACAGGTAATCAGCCCCAGCATTTT. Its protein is CASSRSETGNQPQHF. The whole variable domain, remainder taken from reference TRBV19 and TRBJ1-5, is DGGITQSPKYLFRKEGQNVTLSCEQNLNHDAMYWYRQDPGQGLRLIYYSQIVNDFQKGDIAEGYSVSREKKESFPLTVTSAQKNPTAFYLCASSRSETGNQPQHFGDGTRLSIL.

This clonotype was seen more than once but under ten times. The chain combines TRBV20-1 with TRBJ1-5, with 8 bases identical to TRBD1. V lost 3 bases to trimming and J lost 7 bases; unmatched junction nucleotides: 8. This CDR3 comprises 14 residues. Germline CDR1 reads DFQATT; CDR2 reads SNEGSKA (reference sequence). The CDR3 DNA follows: TGCAGTGCTAGCAGGGGGCATGTGAAACAGCCCCAGCATTTT. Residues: CSASRGHVKQPQHF.

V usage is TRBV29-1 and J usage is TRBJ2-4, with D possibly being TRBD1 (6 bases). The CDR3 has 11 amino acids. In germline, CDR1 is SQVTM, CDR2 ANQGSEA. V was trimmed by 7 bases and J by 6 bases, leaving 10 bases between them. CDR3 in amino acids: CSAQGGNIQYF. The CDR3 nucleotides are TGCAGCGCCCAAGGGGGAAACATTCAGTACTTC. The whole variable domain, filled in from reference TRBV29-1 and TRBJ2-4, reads SAVISQKPSRDICQRGTSLTIQCQVDSQVTMMFWYRQQPGQSLTLIATANQGSEATYESGFVIDKFPISRPNLTFSTLTVSNMSPEDSSIYLCSAQGGNIQYFGAGTRLSVL.

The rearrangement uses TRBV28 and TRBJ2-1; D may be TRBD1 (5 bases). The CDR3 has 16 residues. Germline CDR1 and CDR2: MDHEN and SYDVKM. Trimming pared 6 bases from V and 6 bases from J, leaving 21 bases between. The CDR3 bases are TGTGCCAGCAGCATCTCCAGGGCTATACCCCCCAATGAGCAGTTCTTC. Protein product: CASSISRAIPPNEQFF.

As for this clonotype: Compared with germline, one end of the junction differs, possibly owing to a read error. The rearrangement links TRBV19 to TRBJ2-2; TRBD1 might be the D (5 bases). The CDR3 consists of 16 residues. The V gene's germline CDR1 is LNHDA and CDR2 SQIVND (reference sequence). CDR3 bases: TGTGCAAGTAGTATACACACAAGGGGTTGGTCCGGGGAGCTGTTTTTT. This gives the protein CASSIHTRGWSGELFF.

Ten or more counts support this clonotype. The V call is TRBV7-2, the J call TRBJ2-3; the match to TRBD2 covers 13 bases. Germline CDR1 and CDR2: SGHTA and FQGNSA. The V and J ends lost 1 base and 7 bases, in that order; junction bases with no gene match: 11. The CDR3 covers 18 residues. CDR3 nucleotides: TGTGCCAGCAGCTTAGATAAGGGACTAGCGGGACCCTGGTATACGCAGTATTTT. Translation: CASSLDKGLAGPWYTQYF.

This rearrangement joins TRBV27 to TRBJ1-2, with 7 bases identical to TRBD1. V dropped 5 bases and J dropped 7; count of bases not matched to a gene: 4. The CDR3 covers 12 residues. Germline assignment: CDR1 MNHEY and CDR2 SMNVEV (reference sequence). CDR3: CASSDRDGGYTF. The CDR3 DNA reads TGTGCCAGCAGTGACAGGGATGGTGGCTACACCTTC.

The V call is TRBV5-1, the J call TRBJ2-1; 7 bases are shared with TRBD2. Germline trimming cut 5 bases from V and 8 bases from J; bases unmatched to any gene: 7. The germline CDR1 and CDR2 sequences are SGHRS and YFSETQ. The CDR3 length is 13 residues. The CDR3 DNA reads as TGCGCCAGCAGAGGGTTAGCGGGCGATGAGCAGTTCTTC. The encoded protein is CASRGLAGDEQFF.

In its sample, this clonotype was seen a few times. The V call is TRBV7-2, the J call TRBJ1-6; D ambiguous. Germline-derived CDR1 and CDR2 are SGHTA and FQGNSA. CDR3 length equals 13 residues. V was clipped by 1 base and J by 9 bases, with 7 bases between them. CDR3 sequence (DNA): TGTGCCAGCAGCTTAGTAGACGGTTCACCCCTCCACTTT. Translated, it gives CASSLVDGSPLHF.

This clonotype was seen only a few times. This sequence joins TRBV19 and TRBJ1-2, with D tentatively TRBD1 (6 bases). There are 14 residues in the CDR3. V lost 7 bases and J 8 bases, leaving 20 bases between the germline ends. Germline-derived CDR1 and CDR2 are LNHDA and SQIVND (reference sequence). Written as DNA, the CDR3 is TGTGCCAGTAACTCAGAGAGGGGGTTAGGCGGCTACACCTTC. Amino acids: CASNSERGLGGYTF.

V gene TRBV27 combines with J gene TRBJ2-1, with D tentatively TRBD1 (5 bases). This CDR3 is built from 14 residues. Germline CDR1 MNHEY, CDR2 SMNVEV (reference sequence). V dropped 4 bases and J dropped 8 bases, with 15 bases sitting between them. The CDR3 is CASSSRPGRYEQFF. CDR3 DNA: TGTGCCAGCAGTTCCCGGCCAGGGCGGTATGAGCAGTTCTTC.

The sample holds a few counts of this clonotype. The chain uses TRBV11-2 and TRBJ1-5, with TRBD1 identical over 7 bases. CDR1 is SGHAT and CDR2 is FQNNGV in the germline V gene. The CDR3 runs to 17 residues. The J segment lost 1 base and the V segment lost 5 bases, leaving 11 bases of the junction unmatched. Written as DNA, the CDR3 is TGTGCCAGCAGCCTCCGGGACAGTAGGATAAGCAATCAGCCCCAGCATTTT. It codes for CASSLRDSRISNQPQHF.

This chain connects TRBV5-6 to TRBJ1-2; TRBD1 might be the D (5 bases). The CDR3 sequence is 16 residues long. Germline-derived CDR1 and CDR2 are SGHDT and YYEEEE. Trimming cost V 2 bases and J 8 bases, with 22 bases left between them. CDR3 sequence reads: CASSFVTGTAIRGYTF. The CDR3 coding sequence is TGTGCCAGCAGCTTCGTTACCGGGACCGCCATAAGAGGCTACACCTTC.

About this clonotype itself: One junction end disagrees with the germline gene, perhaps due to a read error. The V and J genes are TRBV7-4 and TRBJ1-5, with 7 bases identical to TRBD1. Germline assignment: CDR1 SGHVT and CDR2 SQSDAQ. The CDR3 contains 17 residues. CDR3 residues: CASSPGEGARSNQPKHF. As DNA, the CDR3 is TGTGCCAGCAGCCCAGGGGAGGGGGCGCGTAGCAATCAGCCCAAGCATTTT.

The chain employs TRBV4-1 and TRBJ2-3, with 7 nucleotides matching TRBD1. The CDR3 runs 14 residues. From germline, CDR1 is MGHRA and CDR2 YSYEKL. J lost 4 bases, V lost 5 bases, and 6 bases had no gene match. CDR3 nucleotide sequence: TGCGCCAGCAGCGCTCTTACAGGGGCAGATACGCAGTATTTT. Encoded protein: CASSALTGADTQYF.

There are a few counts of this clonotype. The CDR3 coding sequence is TGCGCCAGCAGCCAAGCGAGAGACAGGGGGCGAAACGGGCTGTTTTTT. Encoded protein: CASSQARDRGRNGLFF. This chain links TRBV4-1 with TRBJ2-2, with TRBD1 matching 10 bases. V lost 1 base to trimming and J lost 13 bases; unmatched junction nucleotides: 12. Germline V lookup: CDR1 MGHRA, CDR2 YSYEKL. This CDR3 is built from 16 residues.

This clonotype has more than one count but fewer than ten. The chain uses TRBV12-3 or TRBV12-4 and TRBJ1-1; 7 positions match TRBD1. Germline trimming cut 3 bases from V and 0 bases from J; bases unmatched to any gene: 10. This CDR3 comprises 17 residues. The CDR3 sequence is CASSFRGANFMNTEAFF. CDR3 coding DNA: TGTGCCAGCAGTTTCAGGGGGGCTAACTTCATGAACACTGAAGCTTTCTTT.

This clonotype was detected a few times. The CDR3 here is CASSYWGRLEETQYF. The CDR3 nucleotides read TGTGCCAGCAGTTACTGGGGGCGCTTAGAGGAGACCCAGTACTTC. The chain uses TRBV6-6 and TRBJ2-5, with a possible D match to TRBD1 (6 bases). With 1 base removed from V and 5 bases from J, the gap between germline ends came to 14 bases. The germline gives CDR1 MNHNY, CDR2 SVGAGI (reference sequence). The length of the CDR3 is 15 residues.

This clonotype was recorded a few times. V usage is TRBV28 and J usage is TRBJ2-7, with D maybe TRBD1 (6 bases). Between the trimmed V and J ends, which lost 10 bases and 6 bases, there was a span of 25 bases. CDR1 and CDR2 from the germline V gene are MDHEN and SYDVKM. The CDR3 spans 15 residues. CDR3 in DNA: TGTGCCATCATGACCCGGGACAAAATCGGCGGCGAGCAGTACTTC. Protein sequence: CAIMTRDKIGGEQYF.

CDR3 sequence (DNA): TGTGCCTCAGCGAGAGGCGGCGCGAACACCGGGGAGCTGTTTTTT. Its translation is CASARGGANTGELFF. This chain joins TRBV11-1 and TRBJ2-2; the D is unclear. V was shortened by 11 bases and J by 0 bases, with 16 bases between the two germline ends. The CDR3 has 15 amino acids. The V gene's germline CDR1 is SGHAT and CDR2 FQDESV (reference sequence).